This T cell receptor beta chain was obtained from a study of metastatic and nonmetastatic thyroid tumors. The table lists this clone with many counts. Trimming cost V 4 bases and J 2 bases; bases outside gene matches: 8. The CDR3 contains 16 residues. Germline CDR1 is MNHEY and CDR2 is SMNVEV (reference sequence). Thyroid surgery had not been preceded by any treatment in any patient. TCRdb re-called the PCR reads through MiXCR. The sample consists of about 69,000 clones, more than 13% of them appearing once. This chain connects TRBV27 to TRBJ2-3; 8 bases map to TRBD2. This clonotype was obtained from a male donor with papillary thyroid cancer or a benign thyroid nodule (not recorded which). Some clones in this sample may be carry-over from other donors' samples. Sequences were obtained from blood. The CDR3 nucleotides read TGTGCCAGCAGTTCAATCCTAGCGGGTTTCACAGATACGCAGTATTTT. Translating gives CASSSILAGFTDTQYF.